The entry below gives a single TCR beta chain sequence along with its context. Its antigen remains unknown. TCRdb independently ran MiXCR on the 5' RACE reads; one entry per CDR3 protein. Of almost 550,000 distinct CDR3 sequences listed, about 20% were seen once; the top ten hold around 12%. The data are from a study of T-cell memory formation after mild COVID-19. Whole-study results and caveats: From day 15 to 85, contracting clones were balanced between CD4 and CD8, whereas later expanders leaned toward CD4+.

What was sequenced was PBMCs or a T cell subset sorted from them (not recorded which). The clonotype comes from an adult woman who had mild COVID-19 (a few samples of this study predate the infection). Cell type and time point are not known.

The CDR3 DNA reads as TGTGCCAGCAGCCCCCGGGACTACTCCTACAATGAGCAGTTCTTC. This gives the protein CASSPRDYSYNEQFF. This chain uses TRBV2 with TRBJ2-1, with 7 bases identical to TRBD2. The CDR3 length is 15 residues. Germline V gene lookup returns CDR1 SNHLY and CDR2 FYNNEI. J gave up 0 bases and V 6 bases, and 5 bases lay outside the gene matches.